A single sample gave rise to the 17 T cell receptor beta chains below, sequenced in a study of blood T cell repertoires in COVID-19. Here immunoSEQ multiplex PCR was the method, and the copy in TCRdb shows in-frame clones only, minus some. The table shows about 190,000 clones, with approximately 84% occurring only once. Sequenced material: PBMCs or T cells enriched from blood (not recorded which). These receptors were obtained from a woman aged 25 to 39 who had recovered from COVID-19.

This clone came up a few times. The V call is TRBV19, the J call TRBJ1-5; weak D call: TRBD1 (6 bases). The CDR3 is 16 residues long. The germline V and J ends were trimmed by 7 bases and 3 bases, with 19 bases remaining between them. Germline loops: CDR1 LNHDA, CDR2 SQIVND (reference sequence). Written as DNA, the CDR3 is TGTGCCAGTACCGCCCCCCGGACAGTGAACAATCAGCCCCAGCATTTT. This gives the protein CASTAPRTVNNQPQHF.

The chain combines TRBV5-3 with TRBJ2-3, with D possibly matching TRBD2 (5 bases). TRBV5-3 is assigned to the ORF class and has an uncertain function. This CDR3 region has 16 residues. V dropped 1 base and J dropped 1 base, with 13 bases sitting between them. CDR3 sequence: CARSLRLALRTDTQYF. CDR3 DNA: TGTGCCAGAAGCTTGCGCCTAGCCCTACGCACAGATACGCAGTATTTT.

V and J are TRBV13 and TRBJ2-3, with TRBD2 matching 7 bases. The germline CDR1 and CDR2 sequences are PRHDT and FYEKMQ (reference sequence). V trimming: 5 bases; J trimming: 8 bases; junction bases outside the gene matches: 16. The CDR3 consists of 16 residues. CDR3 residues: CASSPRGVIDLGTQYF. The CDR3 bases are TGTGCCAGCAGCCCCCGGGGGGTGATTGATTTAGGTACGCAGTATTTT.

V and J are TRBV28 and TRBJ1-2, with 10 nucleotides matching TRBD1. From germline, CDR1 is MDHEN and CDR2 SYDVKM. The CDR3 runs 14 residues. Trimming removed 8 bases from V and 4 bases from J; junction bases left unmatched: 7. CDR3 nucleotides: TGTGCCAGCGGGGTGGACAGGGGGGCCTATGGCTACACCTTC. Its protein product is CASGVDRGAYGYTF.

In DNA form, the CDR3 reads TGTGCCAGCAGTTCGGCAGGAACATACTATGGCTACACCTTC. Its protein product is CASSSAGTYYGYTF. The chain carries TRBV28 and TRBJ1-2; D call uncertain. The CDR3 is made up of 14 amino acids. Germline CDR1 reads MDHEN; CDR2 reads SYDVKM. V dropped 4 bases and J dropped 3 bases, with 12 bases sitting between them.

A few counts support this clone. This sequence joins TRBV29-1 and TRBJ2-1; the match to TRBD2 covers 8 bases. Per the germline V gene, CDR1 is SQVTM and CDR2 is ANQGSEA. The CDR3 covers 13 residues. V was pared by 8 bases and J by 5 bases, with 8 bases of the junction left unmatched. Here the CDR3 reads CSHLAGGHNEQFF. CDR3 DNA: TGCAGCCATCTCGCGGGGGGCCACAATGAGCAGTTCTTC.

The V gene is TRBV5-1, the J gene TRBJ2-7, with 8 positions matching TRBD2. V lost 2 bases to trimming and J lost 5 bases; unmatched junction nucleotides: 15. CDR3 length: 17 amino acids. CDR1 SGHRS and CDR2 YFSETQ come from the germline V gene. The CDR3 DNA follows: TGCGCCAGCAGCTTTCCTTCGGGGAGCGGGAGCTACCACGAGCAGTACTTC. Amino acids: CASSFPSGSGSYHEQYF.

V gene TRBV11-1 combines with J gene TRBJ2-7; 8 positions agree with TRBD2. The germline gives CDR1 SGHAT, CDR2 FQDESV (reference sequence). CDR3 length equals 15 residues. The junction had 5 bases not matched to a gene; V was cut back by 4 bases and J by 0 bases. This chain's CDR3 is CASSYTSGASYEQYF. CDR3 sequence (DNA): TGTGCCAGCAGCTATACTAGCGGAGCCTCCTACGAGCAGTACTTC.

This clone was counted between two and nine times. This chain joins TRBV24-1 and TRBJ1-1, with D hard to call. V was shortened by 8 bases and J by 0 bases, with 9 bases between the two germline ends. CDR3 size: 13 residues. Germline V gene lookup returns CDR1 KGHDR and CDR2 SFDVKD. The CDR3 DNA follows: TGTGCCACCACTAACCCACTGAACACTGAAGCTTTCTTT. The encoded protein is CATTNPLNTEAFF.

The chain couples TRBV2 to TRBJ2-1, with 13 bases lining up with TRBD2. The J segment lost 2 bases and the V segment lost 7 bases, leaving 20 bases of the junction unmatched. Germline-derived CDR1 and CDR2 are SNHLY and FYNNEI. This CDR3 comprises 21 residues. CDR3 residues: CASKSNPQGQLAGGTYNEQFF. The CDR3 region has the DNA TGTGCCAGCAAGTCTAACCCCCAGGGGCAACTAGCGGGGGGGACCTACAATGAGCAGTTCTTC.

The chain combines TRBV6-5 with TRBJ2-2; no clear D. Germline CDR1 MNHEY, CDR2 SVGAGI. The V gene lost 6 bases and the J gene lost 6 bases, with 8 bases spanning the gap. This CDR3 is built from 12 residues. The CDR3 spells CASSLGAGELFF. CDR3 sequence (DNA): TGTGCCAGCAGCCTAGGAGCCGGGGAGCTGTTTTTT.

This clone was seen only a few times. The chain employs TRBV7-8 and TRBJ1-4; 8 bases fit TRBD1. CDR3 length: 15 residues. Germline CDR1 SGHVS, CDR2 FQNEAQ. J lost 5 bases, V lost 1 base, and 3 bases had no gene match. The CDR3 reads CASSLGTGRNEKLFF. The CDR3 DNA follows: TGTGCCAGCAGCTTAGGGACAGGGAGGAATGAAAAACTGTTTTTT.

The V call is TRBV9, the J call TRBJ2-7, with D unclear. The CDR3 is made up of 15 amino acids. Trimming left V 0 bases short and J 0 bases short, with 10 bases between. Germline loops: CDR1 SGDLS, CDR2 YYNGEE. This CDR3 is CASSVGAVPSYEQYF. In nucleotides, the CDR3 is TGTGCCAGCAGCGTAGGTGCAGTACCCTCCTACGAGCAGTACTTC.

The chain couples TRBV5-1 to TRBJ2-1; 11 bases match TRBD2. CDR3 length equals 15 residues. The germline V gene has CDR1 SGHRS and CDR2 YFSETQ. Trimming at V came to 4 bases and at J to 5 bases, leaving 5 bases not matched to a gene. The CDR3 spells CASSIAGGLHNEQFF. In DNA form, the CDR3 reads TGCGCCAGCAGCATAGCGGGGGGGCTCCACAATGAGCAGTTCTTC.

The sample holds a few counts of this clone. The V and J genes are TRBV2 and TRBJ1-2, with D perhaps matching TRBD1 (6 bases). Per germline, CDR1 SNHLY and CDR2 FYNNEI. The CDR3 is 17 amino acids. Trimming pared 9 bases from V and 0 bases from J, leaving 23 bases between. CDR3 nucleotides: TGTGCCAGTTCGACAGGCCGGGACCTTGAAGCTAACTATGGCTACACCTTC. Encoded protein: CASSTGRDLEANYGYTF.

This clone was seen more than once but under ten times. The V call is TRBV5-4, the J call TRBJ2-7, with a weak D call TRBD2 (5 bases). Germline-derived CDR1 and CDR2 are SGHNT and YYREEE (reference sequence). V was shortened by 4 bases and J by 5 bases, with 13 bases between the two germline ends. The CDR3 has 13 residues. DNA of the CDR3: TGTGCCAGCAGCAACCCTTCCGGGAACGAGCAGTACTTC. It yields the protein CASSNPSGNEQYF.

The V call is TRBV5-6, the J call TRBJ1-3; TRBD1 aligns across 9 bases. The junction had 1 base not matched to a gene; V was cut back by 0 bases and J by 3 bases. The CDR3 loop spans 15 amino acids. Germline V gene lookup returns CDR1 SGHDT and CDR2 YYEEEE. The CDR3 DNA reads TGTGCCAGCAGCTTGGTGACAGGGGGTGGAAACACCATATATTTT. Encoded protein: CASSLVTGGGNTIYF.